This T cell receptor beta chain was found in a study of T-cell reconstitution after alpha-beta-depleted transplantation in children. V was clipped by 1 base and J by 3 bases, with 14 bases between them. CDR3 length equals 16 residues. The germline gives CDR1 SGHVS, CDR2 FQNEAQ. Using unique molecular identifiers, the investigators prepared the TCRbeta library. TCRdb redid the calling of the PCR reads with MiXCR, one entry per CDR3 protein. In the table there are a few hundred thousand distinct CDR3 sequences, 9% to 12% of which are singletons. V and J are TRBV7-8 and TRBJ2-3, with a tentative D call TRBD2 (7 bases). Sequences were derived from PBMCs from the stem cell graft donor, sampled from the stem cell graft. The source of this sequence is a human donor who donated a stem cell graft to a child with acute lymphoblastic leukemia. The CDR3 DNA reads as TGTGCCAGCAGCTTAGGGGGGGGGGCTGGAACAGATACGCAGTATTTT. Its protein is CASSLGGGAGTDTQYF.